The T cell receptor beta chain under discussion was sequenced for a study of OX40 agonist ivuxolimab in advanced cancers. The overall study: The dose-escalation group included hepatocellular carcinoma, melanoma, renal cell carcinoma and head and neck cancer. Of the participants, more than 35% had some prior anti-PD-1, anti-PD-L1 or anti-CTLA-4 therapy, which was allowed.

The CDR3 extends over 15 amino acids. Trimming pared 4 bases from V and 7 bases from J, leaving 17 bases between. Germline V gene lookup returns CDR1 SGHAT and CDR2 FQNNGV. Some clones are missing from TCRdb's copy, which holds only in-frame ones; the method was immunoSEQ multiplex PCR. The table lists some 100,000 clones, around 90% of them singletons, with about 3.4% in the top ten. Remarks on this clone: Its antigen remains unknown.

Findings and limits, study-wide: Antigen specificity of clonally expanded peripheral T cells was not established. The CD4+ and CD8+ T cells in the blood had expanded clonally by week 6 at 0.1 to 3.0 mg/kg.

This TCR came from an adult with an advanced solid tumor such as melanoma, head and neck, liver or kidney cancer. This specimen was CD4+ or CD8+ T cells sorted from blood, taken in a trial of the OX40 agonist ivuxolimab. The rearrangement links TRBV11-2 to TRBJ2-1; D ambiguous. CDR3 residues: CASSSTGEDENEQFF. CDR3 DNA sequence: TGTGCCAGCAGCTCGACTGGGGAAGACGAAAATGAGCAGTTCTTC.